The T cell receptor beta chain under discussion was sequenced for a study of response to subunit inactivated influenza vaccine. TCRdb fed the RT-PCR reads into MiXCR, producing one record per CDR3 protein. Altogether approximately 170,000 distinct CDR3 sequences are present, about 12% being singletons, with the ten largest covering approximately 32%. Germline values: CDR1 MDHEN, CDR2 SYDVKM. Trimming shortened V by 1 base and J by 3 bases, and 10 bases separated the two germline ends. There are 14 residues in the CDR3. These same records also appear under a second study, on T cells expressing NK-cell markers. From that report: The authors generated TCR beta cDNA through 5'RACE template switching with UMIs. Sequencing of TCR beta repertoires drew on sorted CD3+CD56+NKG2C+, CD3+CD56+NKG2C- and CD3+CD56-NKG2C+ T cells. Of the CD8+ T cell pool in roughly six donors, about 1.0-7.0% was accounted for by dominant NKG2C+ clonotypes.

The chain links TRBV28 to TRBJ2-7, with D perhaps TRBD1 (6 bases). The starting material was CD8+ T cells sorted from PBMCs, obtained about 12 days after vaccination. This receptor was identified in a man aged 45-65 years who received an inactivated influenza vaccine. CDR3 DNA: TGTGCCAGCAGTTTATTGCGGACAGTCTACGAGCAGTACTTC. This gives the protein CASSLLRTVYEQYF.